One sample yielded the 32 T cell receptor beta chains listed below, sequenced in a study of blood T cell repertoires in COVID-19. Using immunoSEQ multiplex PCR, the repertoire was profiled, and TCRdb retains in-frame clones only, with some absent. The sample has 85,000 to 130,000 clones, over 70% seen once; the top ten hold 15%. Sequenced input: peripheral blood. The receptors here all came from a man aged 50-60 years with acute or convalescent COVID-19.

This sequence joins TRBV6-6 and TRBJ2-7; tentative D call: TRBD1 (5 bases). In germline, CDR1 is MNHNY, CDR2 SVGAGI (reference sequence). The CDR3 is 15 residues long. The V end was cut by 5 bases, the J end by 2 bases, with 16 bases between. CDR3 loop: CASSPDLGATYEQYF. The DNA for the CDR3 is TGTGCCAGCAGTCCGGACCTTGGGGCGACCTACGAGCAGTACTTC.

The V gene is TRBV9, the J gene TRBJ2-7, with D possibly matching TRBD1 (6 bases). Germline V lookup: CDR1 SGDLS, CDR2 YYNGEE. The CDR3 runs to 13 residues. The germline V and J ends were trimmed by 4 bases and 5 bases, with 13 bases remaining between them. DNA for the CDR3: TGTGCCAGCAGCCAGGGGCCCTGGGACGAGCAGTACTTC. Amino acid sequence: CASSQGPWDEQYF.

The chain carries TRBV5-4 and TRBJ2-2, with no clear D. This CDR3 comprises 14 residues. Germline loops: CDR1 SGHNT, CDR2 YYREEE (reference sequence). Trimming pared 0 bases from V and 6 bases from J, leaving 9 bases between. Here the CDR3 reads CASSLGPPPGELFF. The CDR3 bases are TGTGCCAGCAGCTTGGGGCCGCCGCCCGGGGAGCTGTTTTTT.

The chain recombines TRBV5-1 with TRBJ1-1; D gene unclear. The ends were cut back, 7 bases at V and 5 bases at J, with 6 bases in the middle. The CDR3 covers 10 residues. Germline values: CDR1 SGHRS, CDR2 YFSETQ. CDR3 nucleotide sequence: TGCGCCAGCTTCGGGACTGAAGCTTTCTTT. Translated: CASFGTEAFF.

V and J are TRBV27 and TRBJ2-5; 7 nucleotides line up with TRBD2. V shed 5 bases, J shed 5 bases, and the junction held 8 bases outside the gene matches. The CDR3 extends over 14 amino acids. Germline V gene lookup returns CDR1 MNHEY and CDR2 SMNVEV (reference sequence). CDR3 bases: TGTGCCAGCAGTCCAGCGGCCGGGGGGGAGACCCAGTACTTC. Translation gives CASSPAAGGETQYF.

This chain links TRBV11-2 with TRBJ2-3, with D perhaps TRBD1 (7 bases). The CDR3 covers 16 residues. Between the trimmed V and J ends, which lost 3 bases and 0 bases, there was a span of 13 bases. CDR1 and CDR2 (germline): SGHAT, FQNNGV. In DNA form, the CDR3 reads TGTGCCAGCAGCTTTGTCCAGGGGGGAAGCACAGATACGCAGTATTTT. Translated: CASSFVQGGSTDTQYF.

This clone is labeled medium-sized. The chain combines TRBV9 with TRBJ1-6; 9 positions match TRBD1. The CDR3 consists of 16 residues. CDR1 is SGDLS and CDR2 is YYNGEE in the germline V gene. The J segment lost 5 bases and the V segment lost 3 bases, leaving 6 bases of the junction unmatched. This chain's CDR3 is CASSGGTGFNNSPLHF. CDR3 coding DNA: TGTGCCAGCAGCGGGGGGACAGGGTTTAATAATTCACCCCTCCACTTT.

The chain has TRBV5-1 and TRBJ2-1, with 14 bases identical to TRBD2. This CDR3 spans 15 amino acids. V lost 4 bases to trimming and J lost 7 bases; unmatched junction nucleotides: 4. From germline, CDR1 is SGHRS and CDR2 YFSETQ. In nucleotides, the CDR3 is TGCGCCAGCAGCCAGACTAGCGGGAGGGCGAATGAGCAGTTCTTC. This gives the protein CASSQTSGRANEQFF.

This clone was picked up a small number of times. Here the CDR3 reads CASSLDGRSSYEQYF. The CDR3 DNA is TGCGCCAGCAGCTTGGATGGCAGGTCTTCCTACGAGCAGTACTTC. V is TRBV5-1 and J is TRBJ2-7; unclear D gene. The V gene's germline CDR1 is SGHRS and CDR2 YFSETQ. V lost 0 bases and J 1 base, leaving 11 bases between the germline ends. The length of the CDR3 is 15 residues.

V and J are TRBV19 and TRBJ1-5; 7 bases map to TRBD1. The CDR3 consists of 15 residues. V was pared by 5 bases and J by 7 bases, with 11 bases of the junction left unmatched. The germline V gene encodes CDR1 LNHDA and CDR2 SQIVND (reference sequence). The CDR3 DNA follows: TGTGCCAGTAGTGCCAACACACAGGGGATCCAGCCCCAGCATTTT. Amino acids: CASSANTQGIQPQHF.

The rearrangement uses TRBV11-2 and TRBJ2-7; no definite D call. This CDR3 has 13 amino acids. CDR1 and CDR2 (germline): SGHAT, FQNNGV. V shed 4 bases and J shed 5 bases, with 12 bases lying between them. This chain's CDR3 is CASSSSLLNEQYF. The CDR3 nucleotides read TGTGCCAGCAGCTCCAGTTTGTTGAACGAGCAGTACTTC.

This clone was detected only a few times. The V call is TRBV5-1, the J call TRBJ1-1, with D tentatively TRBD1 (5 bases). Germline CDR1 and CDR2: SGHRS and YFSETQ. CDR3 length equals 13 residues. V was trimmed by 0 bases and J by 6 bases, leaving 9 bases between them. The CDR3 is CASSLEQEAEAFF. Written as DNA, the CDR3 is TGCGCCAGCAGCTTGGAACAGGAAGCTGAAGCTTTCTTT.

The chain uses TRBV12-5 and TRBJ2-1; D is ambiguous. CDR1 is LGHNT and CDR2 is FRNRAP in the germline V gene. The V end was cut by 0 bases, the J end by 7 bases, with 4 bases between. The CDR3 extends over 12 amino acids. The CDR3 region has the DNA TGTGCTAGTGGTTTGGTCGGGAATGAGCAGTTCTTC. Its protein is CASGLVGNEQFF.

CDR3 DNA: TGTGCCAGCAGTCCACTAGCGGGAGAAGTCAATGAGCAGTTCTTC. This encodes CASSPLAGEVNEQFF. The chain carries TRBV2 and TRBJ2-1; 11 positions match TRBD2. The germline CDR1 and CDR2 sequences are SNHLY and FYNNEI. V lost 5 bases and J lost 6; bases outside the gene matches: 6. The CDR3 contains 15 residues. Complete variable domain (other parts from reference TRBV2 and TRBJ2-1): EPEVTQTPSHQVTQMGQEVILRCVPISNHLYFYWYRQILGQKVEFLVSFYNNEISEKSEIFDDQFSVERPDGSNFTLKIRSTKLEDSAMYFCASSPLAGEVNEQFFGPGTRLTVL.

V gene TRBV11-2 combines with J gene TRBJ2-5; perhaps TRBD2 as D (6 bases). The V and J ends lost 5 bases and 9 bases respectively, with 19 bases between them. The length of the CDR3 is 14 residues. The germline gives CDR1 SGHAT, CDR2 FQNNGV. The CDR3 nucleotides read TGTGCCAGCAGCCCCGGGACTGCCACCGTGGCCCAGTACTTC. Translated, it gives CASSPGTATVAQYF.

The chain combines TRBV5-1 with TRBJ2-2; TRBD2 matches 8 bases. The length of the CDR3 is 15 residues. The junction had 7 bases not matched to a gene; V was cut back by 4 bases and J by 5 bases. Germline values: CDR1 SGHRS, CDR2 YFSETQ. CDR3 residues: CASSPKAGETGELFF. The CDR3 DNA follows: TGCGCCAGCAGCCCTAAAGCGGGAGAAACCGGGGAGCTGTTTTTT.

V gene TRBV27 combines with J gene TRBJ2-1; TRBD2 matches at 10 bases. The junction had 9 bases not matched to a gene; V was cut back by 3 bases and J by 7 bases. The CDR3 is 16 residues long. The germline V gene encodes CDR1 MNHEY and CDR2 SMNVEV (reference sequence). This CDR3 reads CASSFLASGSRNEQFF. DNA of the CDR3: TGTGCCAGCAGTTTCTTGGCTAGCGGGAGTAGGAATGAGCAGTTCTTC.

J is TRBJ2-2 and V is TRBV24-1, with D maybe TRBD2 (5 bases). Germline CDR1 KGHDR, CDR2 SFDVKD. CDR3 length: 16 amino acids. V was cut by 3 bases and J by 5 bases, with 15 bases left in between. CDR3 in DNA: TGTGCCACCAGTGATCCCGGAGCGGCAAATACCGGGGAGCTGTTTTTT. It yields the protein CATSDPGAANTGELFF.

This chain uses TRBV19 with TRBJ1-4; 7 bases agree with TRBD1. In germline, CDR1 is LNHDA, CDR2 SQIVND (reference sequence). The CDR3 is 15 amino acids. Trimming removed 5 bases from V and 6 bases from J; junction bases left unmatched: 9. CDR3 bases: TGTGCCAGTAGTCCGCGGGAGGGGGCGGATGAAAAACTGTTTTTT. Its protein product is CASSPREGADEKLFF.

This chain joins TRBV30 and TRBJ1-1; D gene ambiguous. V gave up 2 bases and J gave up 11 bases, with 12 bases separating them. CDR1 is GTSNPN and CDR2 is SVGIG in the germline V gene (reference sequence). This CDR3 region has 11 residues. In DNA, the CDR3 is TGTGCCTGGAGTCAAAGTGGTGGCGCTTTCTTT. Residues: CAWSQSGGAFF.

This rearrangement joins TRBV6-1 to TRBJ1-5; the D is unclear. The length of the CDR3 is 15 residues. V lost 0 bases to trimming and J lost 4 bases, with 10 bases between them. The germline V gene encodes CDR1 MNHNS and CDR2 SASEGT. CDR3 sequence: CASSEARGVNQPQHF. The CDR3 nucleotides are TGTGCCAGCAGTGAAGCGCGCGGCGTTAATCAGCCCCAGCATTTT.

A note on this clone: The identical CDR3 is also encoded by other nucleotide sequences in the sample. The chain joins TRBV5-1 to TRBJ2-7; D possibly corresponds to TRBD1 (6 bases). The CDR3 sequence is 13 residues long. Trimming removed 0 bases from V and 3 bases from J, with 7 bases in between. In germline, CDR1 is SGHRS, CDR2 YFSETQ. The CDR3 DNA is TGCGCCAGCAGCTTGGAACAGGGCTACGAGCAGTACTTC. This sequence encodes CASSLEQGYEQYF.

Points on this clone: Other DNA sequences in the same sample also yield this CDR3. The chain uses TRBV18 and TRBJ1-1; the D gene is possibly TRBD1 (6 bases). Germline V lookup: CDR1 KGHSH, CDR2 LQKENI. The CDR3 has 14 residues. The ends were cut back, 3 bases at V and 1 base at J, with 9 bases in the middle. Here the CDR3 DNA reads TGTGCCAGCTCACCGTGGGACAAGAACACTGAAGCTTTCTTT. Protein sequence: CASSPWDKNTEAFF.

In DNA form, the CDR3 reads TGTGCCAGCAGCATACAGGGGGGTAGCTCCTACAATGAGCAGTTCTTC. It yields the protein CASSIQGGSSYNEQFF. The rearrangement joins TRBV21-1 to TRBJ2-1; no DNA check was done on the table's D call, TRBD1. TRBV21-1 is described as a pseudogene. The CDR3 spans 16 residues.

The chain joins TRBV5-6 to TRBJ1-2; D not certain. V gave up 4 bases and J gave up 7 bases, with 11 bases separating them. Germline lookup yields CDR1 SGHDT and CDR2 YYEEEE. CDR3 length: 12 residues. The CDR3 protein is CASSTPRVGYTF. CDR3 sequence (DNA): TGTGCCAGCAGCACGCCCCGGGTTGGCTACACCTTC.

This chain uses TRBV11-1 with TRBJ1-2; 11 nucleotides agree with TRBD1. The length of the CDR3 is 15 residues. Germline CDR1 and CDR2: SGHAT and FQDESV (reference sequence). With 5 bases clipped from V and 4 bases from J, the junction kept 6 bases outside the gene matches. CDR3 region: CASSQGQGAGYGYTF. The CDR3 nucleotides are TGTGCCAGCAGCCAAGGACAGGGGGCTGGCTATGGCTACACCTTC.

The V call is TRBV6-5, the J call TRBJ1-4; 8 bases align to TRBD1. The ends lost 2 bases at V and 2 bases at J; junction bases unmatched: 1. The CDR3 is 15 residues long. Germline V gene data show CDR1 as MNHEY and CDR2 as SVGAGI. DNA for the CDR3: TGTGCCAGCAGTTACGGGACAGGTACTAATGAAAAACTGTTTTTT. It encodes CASSYGTGTNEKLFF.

The chain recombines TRBV7-2 with TRBJ2-6; D unresolved. Germline loops: CDR1 SGHTA, CDR2 FQGNSA. V lost 1 base to trimming and J lost 0 bases, with 4 bases between them. CDR3 length: 15 residues. In DNA, the CDR3 is TGTGCCAGCAGCTTAGACAGCTCTGGGGCCAACGTCCTGACTTTC. It codes for CASSLDSSGANVLTF. Looking up the rest from reference TRBV7-2 and TRBJ2-6 gives the full variable domain: GAGVSQSPSNKVTEKGKDVELRCDPISGHTALYWYRQSLGQGLEFLIYFQGNSAPDKSGLPSDRFSAERTGGSVSTLTIQRTQQEDSAVYLCASSLDSSGANVLTFGAGSRLTVL.

The chain combines TRBV2 with TRBJ2-7, with a tentative D call TRBD1 (6 bases). There are 13 residues in the CDR3. The V and J ends lost 6 bases and 4 bases respectively, with 13 bases between them. The germline gives CDR1 SNHLY, CDR2 FYNNEI. The chain's CDR3 is CASRQGQLYEQYF. CDR3 sequence (DNA): TGTGCCAGCAGACAGGGCCAGTTGTACGAGCAGTACTTC.

At least ten counts were recorded for this clone. The rearrangement uses TRBV28 and TRBJ1-2, with TRBD1 matching over 9 bases. The CDR3 is 15 residues long. Germline trimming cut 5 bases from V and 6 bases from J; bases unmatched to any gene: 10. The germline CDR1 and CDR2 sequences are MDHEN and SYDVKM. This CDR3 reads CASSPRPGTGNGYTF. CDR3 sequence (DNA): TGTGCCAGCAGTCCACGTCCCGGGACAGGGAATGGCTACACCTTC.

The chain is built from TRBV10-1 and TRBJ1-5; maybe TRBD1 (5 bases). The V gene's germline CDR1 is WNHNN and CDR2 SYGVQD (reference sequence). With 9 bases removed from V and 5 bases from J, the gap between germline ends came to 11 bases. The CDR3 is 12 residues long. The CDR3 is CARDSPDQPQHF. The CDR3 nucleotides are TGCGCCAGAGACAGTCCCGATCAGCCCCAGCATTTT.

This clone was counted between two and nine times. The chain is built from TRBV24-1 and TRBJ2-1; TRBD1 aligns across 9 bases. The junction had 9 bases not matched to a gene; V was cut back by 3 bases and J by 1 base. The germline gives CDR1 KGHDR, CDR2 SFDVKD. The CDR3 runs 18 residues. The CDR3 sequence is CATSDPIGQGRSYNEQFF. The DNA for the CDR3 is TGTGCCACCAGTGATCCGATAGGACAGGGGAGGTCCTACAATGAGCAGTTCTTC.